The 30 T cell receptor beta chains in this list originate from one sample, sequenced in a study of cytomegalovirus exposure and HLA in healthy donors. Primers: 60 Vbeta forward and 13 Jbeta reverse. Clones were read by immunoSEQ multiplex PCR, and TCRdb kept only the in-frame ones, dropping some. In the table there are more than 80,000 clones, 65% to 85% of which are singletons. The sequencing input was PBMCs. The receptor source for this set is a male donor in good health and CMV-seropositive.

The V gene is TRBV29-1, the J gene TRBJ2-1, with D possibly being TRBD2 (5 bases). Germline V lookup: CDR1 SQVTM, CDR2 ANQGSEA. CDR3 size: 13 residues. V gave up 1 base and J gave up 9 bases, with 13 bases separating them. In DNA form, the CDR3 reads TGCAGCGTTGAAGGATGGAGGCTAGGTGAGCAGTTCTTC. This gives the protein CSVEGWRLGEQFF.

The chain combines TRBV14 with TRBJ2-3; 11 bases fit TRBD2. The trim removed 8 bases at V and 3 bases at J, leaving 4 bases unmatched. Germline lookup yields CDR1 SGHDN and CDR2 FVKESK. This CDR3 spans 14 amino acids. This CDR3 is CASYSGRATDTQYF. In nucleotides, the CDR3 is TGTGCCAGCTATAGCGGGAGGGCAACAGATACGCAGTATTTT.

Written as DNA, the CDR3 is TGTGCCAGCAGCTTAATCCCCGGGGAGGGAGGGAATCAGCCCCAGCATTTT. This codes for CASSLIPGEGGNQPQHF. This chain uses TRBV7-2 with TRBJ1-5, with D unresolved. This CDR3 contains 17 residues. Germline V gene sequence: CDR1 SGHTA, CDR2 FQGNSA. V lost 2 bases and J lost 4, with 18 bases in between.

V usage is TRBV27 and J usage is TRBJ2-7, with 7 bases that match TRBD2. V dropped 5 bases and J dropped 9; count of bases not matched to a gene: 4. This CDR3 has 11 residues. Germline loops: CDR1 MNHEY, CDR2 SMNVEV (reference sequence). As DNA, the CDR3 is TGTGCCAGCAGTCCGGGGGGTTGGCAGTACTTC. It specifies CASSPGGWQYF.

The rearrangement links TRBV28 to TRBJ1-4, with TRBD1 matching over 10 bases. The CDR3 contains 15 residues. The junction had 4 bases not matched to a gene; V was cut back by 6 bases and J by 3 bases. The germline gives CDR1 MDHEN, CDR2 SYDVKM. The CDR3 sequence is CASRETGGPNEKLFF. As DNA, the CDR3 is TGTGCCAGCAGAGAGACAGGGGGCCCTAATGAAAAACTGTTTTTT.

The chain uses TRBV7-6 and TRBJ1-5; D uncertain. The CDR3 totals 16 residues. Trimming pared 5 bases from V and 3 bases from J, leaving 17 bases between. CDR1 is SGHVS, CDR2 FNYEAQ, per germline. This chain's CDR3 is CASSPEAYRNNQPQHF. CDR3 sequence (DNA): TGTGCCAGCAGCCCCGAGGCGTACCGAAACAATCAGCCCCAGCATTTT.

The V gene is TRBV5-6, the J gene TRBJ1-4, with TRBD1 matching 7 bases. The germline gives CDR1 SGHDT, CDR2 YYEEEE. CDR3 length equals 15 residues. Unmatched junction bases numbered 6, after V lost 0 bases and J lost 7 bases. The CDR3 DNA reads TGTGCCAGCAGCTTGGTTCGACAGGGAGTTGAAAAACTGTTTTTT. As protein: CASSLVRQGVEKLFF.

This chain joins TRBV7-2 and TRBJ2-3, with D unresolved. In germline, CDR1 is SGHTA, CDR2 FQGNSA. The CDR3 spans 13 residues. Trimming took off 0 bases at V and 6 bases at J, with 7 bases between the two ends. The CDR3 sequence: CASSLATFDTQYF. As DNA, the CDR3 is TGTGCCAGCAGCTTAGCCACTTTTGATACGCAGTATTTT.

V usage is TRBV4-2 and J usage is TRBJ2-6, with D tentatively TRBD2 (6 bases). The germline V gene has CDR1 LGHNA and CDR2 YNFKEQ. V was shortened by 2 bases and J by 5 bases, with 10 bases between the two germline ends. The CDR3 extends over 15 amino acids. DNA of the CDR3: TGTGCCAGCAGCCAACGCGGGGTGAGGGCCAACGTCCTGACTTTC. Its translation: CASSQRGVRANVLTF.

This clone has only one observation. J is TRBJ1-5 and V is TRBV5-6; D might be TRBD1 (5 bases). With 4 bases removed from V and 5 bases from J, the gap between germline ends came to 16 bases. In germline, CDR1 is SGHDT, CDR2 YYEEEE. This CDR3 is built from 15 residues. CDR3: CASSKRQSIYQPQHF. The DNA of the CDR3 is TGTGCCAGCAGCAAAAGACAGTCCATCTATCAGCCCCAGCATTTT.

The gene calls are TRBV5-1 and TRBJ2-7, with TRBD2 matching 7 bases. Germline loops: CDR1 SGHRS, CDR2 YFSETQ. This CDR3 has 14 residues. With V trimmed by 1 base and J by 4 bases, 5 bases remained unmatched. This CDR3 is CASSLRGGDYEQYF. The CDR3 DNA is TGCGCCAGCAGCTTGCGTGGGGGGGATTACGAGCAGTACTTC.

The rearrangement uses TRBV4-3 and TRBJ2-7; TRBD1 agrees at 7 bases. The germline V gene has CDR1 LGHNA and CDR2 YSLEER. The J segment lost 5 bases and the V segment lost 0 bases, leaving 16 bases of the junction unmatched. This CDR3 is 18 amino acids long. CDR3 nucleotide sequence: TGCGCCAGCAGCCAAGATGGGTACGGAGTGAGGGGGCGGCACGAGCAGTACTTC. It is translated as CASSQDGYGVRGRHEQYF.

The genes are TRBV28 and TRBJ1-2, with TRBD1 as a possible D gene (5 bases). The germline V gene encodes CDR1 MDHEN and CDR2 SYDVKM. The CDR3 is 14 residues long. The V gene lost 5 bases and the J gene lost 7 bases, with 17 bases spanning the gap. The CDR3 DNA is TGTGCCAGCAGTGGGGTTGTGGACAAGGCTGGCTACACCTTC. Its protein is CASSGVVDKAGYTF.

The rearrangement uses TRBV28 and TRBJ1-6; no definite D call. This CDR3 is built from 14 residues. In germline, CDR1 is MDHEN, CDR2 SYDVKM. The V end was cut by 2 bases, the J end by 8 bases, with 10 bases between. The CDR3 sequence: CASSLGPLYSPLHF. The CDR3 DNA is TGTGCCAGCAGTTTAGGCCCCCTGTATTCACCCCTCCACTTT.

The rearrangement joins TRBV6-6 to TRBJ1-6, with no clear D. V was clipped by 6 bases and J by 7 bases, with 13 bases between them. Germline V gene sequence: CDR1 MNHNY, CDR2 SVGAGI (reference sequence). This CDR3 contains 14 residues. CDR3 bases: TGTGCCAGCAGAGATACGACACGCAATTCACCCCTCCACTTT. It encodes CASRDTTRNSPLHF.

This rearrangement joins TRBV14 to TRBJ1-1; D is possibly TRBD1 (5 bases). Germline V lookup: CDR1 SGHDN, CDR2 FVKESK. The CDR3 loop spans 15 amino acids. Trimming took 1 base from V and 11 from J, leaving 20 bases between them. The CDR3 spells CASSQVGPGGGKAFF. The CDR3 DNA sequence: TGTGCCAGCAGCCAAGTTGGCCCCGGGGGAGGGAAGGCTTTCTTT.

This chain uses TRBV7-3 with TRBJ1-4; D is possibly TRBD1 (6 bases). Per the germline V gene, CDR1 is SGHTA and CDR2 is FQGTGA. The CDR3 is made up of 17 amino acids. Trimming pared 0 bases from V and 0 bases from J, leaving 11 bases between. The CDR3 reads CASSLTNDRPTNEKLFF. CDR3 DNA sequence: TGTGCCAGCAGCTTAACTAACGACAGGCCAACTAATGAAAAACTGTTTTTT. Full variable domain (missing parts from reference TRBV7-3 and TRBJ1-4): GAGVSQTPSNKVTEKGKYVELRCDPISGHTALYWYRQSLGQGPEFLIYFQGTGAADDSGLPNDRFFAVRPEGSVSTLKIQRTERGDSAVYLCASSLTNDRPTNEKLFFGSGTQLSVL.

This chain links TRBV29-1 with TRBJ2-7; TRBD1 agrees at 9 bases. V lost 6 bases, J lost 6 bases, and 9 bases stayed unmatched. Germline V CDR1 and CDR2: SQVTM, ANQGSEA. CDR3 size: 13 residues. CDR3 region: CSVQGQGQGEQYF. CDR3 sequence (DNA): TGCAGCGTCCAGGGACAGGGACAGGGCGAGCAGTACTTC.

V gene TRBV5-1 combines with J gene TRBJ2-2; TRBD2 agrees at 13 bases. The V gene end was trimmed by 4 bases and the J gene end by 7 bases; junction bases not matched to a gene: 7. This CDR3 is built from 16 residues. Germline V CDR1 and CDR2: SGHRS, YFSETQ. CDR3 sequence reads: CASSPGLAGVSGELFF. The CDR3, as DNA: TGCGCCAGCAGCCCCGGACTAGCGGGGGTCAGCGGGGAGCTGTTTTTT.

This chain joins TRBV6-5 and TRBJ2-2; 10 nucleotides agree with TRBD1. The germline V gene encodes CDR1 MNHEY and CDR2 SVGAGI. Trimming at V came to 6 bases and at J to 5 bases, leaving 6 bases not matched to a gene. The CDR3 spans 15 residues. This CDR3 is CASSRRQGATGELFF. For the CDR3, the DNA is TGTGCCAGCAGCCGTCGACAGGGGGCGACCGGGGAGCTGTTTTTT.

The V and J genes are TRBV14 and TRBJ2-2; 12 bases fit TRBD2. The V gene end was trimmed by 3 bases and the J gene end by 4 bases; junction bases not matched to a gene: 3. This CDR3 is built from 16 residues. Germline V gives CDR1 SGHDN, CDR2 FVKESK. CDR3 coding DNA: TGTGCCAGCAGCCACGGACTAGCGGGGATCACCGGGGAGCTGTTTTTT. Residues: CASSHGLAGITGELFF.

V gene TRBV10-3 combines with J gene TRBJ1-1; D is perhaps TRBD1 (5 bases). The germline gives CDR1 ENHRY, CDR2 SYGVKD. The V gene lost 4 bases and the J gene lost 7 bases, with 16 bases spanning the gap. The CDR3 consists of 14 residues. CDR3 sequence (DNA): TGTGCCATCAGTGGAATCACTCGAGACAGTGAAGCTTTCTTT. This codes for CAISGITRDSEAFF.

This chain uses TRBV19 with TRBJ2-1; 7 bases are shared with TRBD2. The CDR3 spans 12 residues. Germline V gene lookup returns CDR1 LNHDA and CDR2 SQIVND (reference sequence). V dropped 7 bases and J dropped 8; count of bases not matched to a gene: 5. The CDR3 coding sequence is TGTGCCAGTACTGAGGGAGGGCATGAGCAGTTCTTC. It encodes CASTEGGHEQFF.

The CDR3 DNA reads as TGTGCCAGCAGTTCTCTAGGACAAACTAATGAAAAACTGTTTTTT. It codes for CASSSLGQTNEKLFF. The V call is TRBV27, the J call TRBJ1-4; TRBD1 is a possible D gene (5 bases). V was trimmed by 4 bases and J by 1 base, leaving 10 bases between them. Germline loops: CDR1 MNHEY, CDR2 SMNVEV (reference sequence). CDR3 length: 15 residues.

This clone has more than one count but fewer than ten. The rearrangement links TRBV7-2 to TRBJ1-2; 8 bases agree with TRBD1. This CDR3 spans 14 amino acids. Germline-derived CDR1 and CDR2 are SGHTA and FQGNSA. V was clipped by 5 bases and J by 7 bases; unmatched bases: 9. Here the CDR3 DNA reads TGTGCCAGCAGCCCTTCGACAGGGGCGGTTGGCTACACCTTC. Encoded protein: CASSPSTGAVGYTF.

This chain connects TRBV6-5 to TRBJ2-3, with 7 bases matching TRBD1. The CDR3 has 16 amino acids. Germline V gene data show CDR1 as MNHEY and CDR2 as SVGAGI. V shed 4 bases, J shed 1 base, and the junction held 8 bases outside the gene matches. The CDR3 DNA sequence: TGTGCCAGCAGTTCCCGAGGGGGCCTCGGCACAGATACGCAGTATTTT. It encodes CASSSRGGLGTDTQYF.

The V call is TRBV4-2, the J call TRBJ1-2; D is perhaps TRBD1 (6 bases). Trimming took off 2 bases at V and 2 bases at J, with 12 bases between the two ends. CDR3 size: 15 residues. Germline V gives CDR1 LGHNA, CDR2 YNFKEQ. CDR3: CASSQREGGNYGYTF. The CDR3 coding sequence is TGTGCCAGCAGCCAAAGAGAGGGGGGGAACTATGGCTACACCTTC.

A single count supports this clone. The rearrangement joins TRBV27 to TRBJ1-2; 9 nucleotides match TRBD1. V lost 5 bases to trimming and J lost 4 bases; unmatched junction nucleotides: 2. CDR1 is MNHEY and CDR2 is SMNVEV in the germline V gene (reference sequence). This CDR3 has 13 amino acids. The CDR3 DNA reads TGTGCCAGCAGTCTGGGACAGGGCTATGGCTACACCTTC. This gives the protein CASSLGQGYGYTF.

This rearrangement joins TRBV4-2 to TRBJ1-1; TRBD1 agrees at 10 bases. The germline CDR1 and CDR2 sequences are LGHNA and YNFKEQ. This CDR3 contains 16 residues. V was clipped by 1 base and J by 4 bases; unmatched bases: 6. The CDR3 reads CASSQADRGPGTEAFF. The CDR3 DNA sequence: TGTGCCAGCAGCCAAGCCGACAGGGGGCCGGGCACTGAAGCTTTCTTT.

V gene TRBV7-2 combines with J gene TRBJ1-1; weak D call: TRBD1 (6 bases). This CDR3 comprises 14 residues. V was pared by 4 bases and J by 5 bases, with 14 bases between. The germline gives CDR1 SGHTA, CDR2 FQGNSA. As DNA, the CDR3 is TGTGCCAGCAGCTCAGACAGGAGTAGGACTGAAGCTTTCTTT. Its translation: CASSSDRSRTEAFF.